A selection of T cell receptor beta chains follows, all from one sample in a study of blood T cell repertoires in COVID-19. Sequencing was performed with immunoSEQ multiplex PCR; in TCRdb, only in-frame clones are kept and a portion is missing. The table has fewer than 400,000 clones, around 85% seen once. The sample comprised PBMCs or T cells enriched from blood (not recorded which). The receptors shown here come from a man aged 25-40 years who had recovered from COVID-19. Both conserved end residues are trimmed from each CDR3. Fields, in order: J gene, V gene, D gene, CDR3 protein. D genes are given only for firm matches.

J gene: TRBJ1-2
V gene: TRBV7-9
D gene: .
CDR3 protein: ASTEPLTDTNYGYT

J gene: TRBJ1-2
V gene: TRBV18
D gene: .
CDR3 protein: ASSAVGQSYGYT

J gene: TRBJ2-2
V gene: TRBV2
D gene: .
CDR3 protein: ASSALNTGELF

J gene: TRBJ1-2
V gene: TRBV5-6
D gene: .
CDR3 protein: ASSLLVSSLPYGYT

J gene: TRBJ2-7
V gene: TRBV27
D gene: .
CDR3 protein: ASSPIGGAGQY

J gene: TRBJ2-1
V gene: TRBV5-1
D gene: TRBD2
CDR3 protein: ASSLVPGGTGNEQF

J gene: TRBJ2-2
V gene: TRBV6-6
D gene: TRBD2
CDR3 protein: ASSSLGLAGTGELF

J gene: TRBJ1-2
V gene: TRBV5-4
D gene: .
CDR3 protein: ASSFGSENNYGYT

J gene: TRBJ1-6
V gene: TRBV9
D gene: .
CDR3 protein: ASSLRQDNSPLH

J gene: TRBJ2-7
V gene: TRBV6-5
D gene: TRBD1
CDR3 protein: ASSPGQGVAYEQY

J gene: TRBJ1-2
V gene: TRBV6-2/TRBV6-3
D gene: .
CDR3 protein: ASSYSRREANYGYT

J gene: TRBJ1-2
V gene: TRBV7-3
D gene: TRBD1
CDR3 protein: ASSLTTGTGEDLGYT

J gene: TRBJ2-1
V gene: TRBV27
D gene: .
CDR3 protein: ASSLAAYNEQF

J gene: TRBJ2-5
V gene: TRBV30
D gene: .
CDR3 protein: ARDNQETQY

J gene: TRBJ1-3
V gene: TRBV15
D gene: TRBD1
CDR3 protein: ATSSFRQGNTRNSGNTIY

J gene: TRBJ1-4
V gene: TRBV7-6
D gene: .
CDR3 protein: ASSLGSTVWGGEKLF

J gene: TRBJ1-1
V gene: TRBV6-5
D gene: .
CDR3 protein: AIPIREAF

J gene: TRBJ1-3
V gene: TRBV7-9
D gene: .
CDR3 protein: ASRQASGVGNTIY

J gene: TRBJ1-1
V gene: TRBV30
D gene: TRBD1
CDR3 protein: AWSVQGTGEAF

J gene: TRBJ1-6
V gene: TRBV30
D gene: .
CDR3 protein: AWSAKTAGGYGSPLH

J gene: TRBJ1-2
V gene: TRBV4-3
D gene: .
CDR3 protein: ASSQDRTGTNYGYT

J gene: TRBJ2-1
V gene: TRBV7-3
D gene: .
CDR3 protein: ASSPLGAGGEQF

J gene: TRBJ1-3
V gene: TRBV18
D gene: .
CDR3 protein: ASSPSQGSGNTIY

J gene: TRBJ1-6
V gene: TRBV7-8
D gene: .
CDR3 protein: ASSLVVGVVPNSPLH

J gene: TRBJ2-1
V gene: TRBV28
D gene: TRBD2
CDR3 protein: ASSSIISGLNEQF

J gene: TRBJ1-1
V gene: TRBV5-8
D gene: .
CDR3 protein: ASIDGGVDTEAF

J gene: TRBJ1-2
V gene: TRBV12-3/TRBV12-4
D gene: .
CDR3 protein: ASTGNYGYT

J gene: TRBJ1-4
V gene: TRBV19
D gene: TRBD1
CDR3 protein: ASSILGQPNEKLF

J gene: TRBJ2-1
V gene: TRBV5-6
D gene: .
CDR3 protein: ASSLDTGQF

J gene: TRBJ1-2
V gene: TRBV2
D gene: TRBD1
CDR3 protein: ASSEVLDRGFDYGYT

J gene: TRBJ2-7
V gene: TRBV2
D gene: .
CDR3 protein: ASKPDRTSYEQY

J gene: TRBJ2-7
V gene: TRBV6-5
D gene: .
CDR3 protein: ASSYGGSTYEQY

J gene: TRBJ1-5
V gene: TRBV5-3
D gene: .
CDR3 protein: ARSLFISGQPQH

J gene: TRBJ2-5
V gene: TRBV5-1
D gene: TRBD2
CDR3 protein: ASSLDGRLRGGETQY

J gene: TRBJ1-1
V gene: TRBV2
D gene: .
CDR3 protein: ASSVQGTATEAF

J gene: TRBJ1-2
V gene: TRBV19
D gene: .
CDR3 protein: ASSRTGDLYGYT

J gene: TRBJ1-1
V gene: TRBV5-1
D gene: .
CDR3 protein: ASSFGGYTEAF

J gene: TRBJ1-5
V gene: TRBV5-1
D gene: .
CDR3 protein: ASRLGVAGGNQPQH

J gene: TRBJ1-2
V gene: TRBV2
D gene: .
CDR3 protein: ASTTAGIDGYT

J gene: TRBJ2-5
V gene: TRBV7-6
D gene: TRBD2
CDR3 protein: ASSSRTSGGMRETQY

J gene: TRBJ2-3
V gene: TRBV14
D gene: .
CDR3 protein: ASSQLRGPGTQY

J gene: TRBJ1-1
V gene: TRBV18
D gene: TRBD1
CDR3 protein: ASHAGTAFEAF

J gene: TRBJ1-2
V gene: TRBV2
D gene: TRBD1
CDR3 protein: ASGGGQGGYGYT

J gene: TRBJ1-2
V gene: TRBV5-1
D gene: .
CDR3 protein: ASSLDLGANYGYT

J gene: TRBJ1-2
V gene: TRBV7-8
D gene: .
CDR3 protein: ASTSIRTGLARLNYGYT

J gene: TRBJ1-3
V gene: TRBV19
D gene: .
CDR3 protein: ASSIRDTIY

J gene: TRBJ1-2
V gene: TRBV6-6
D gene: .
CDR3 protein: ASRDSRGYGYT

J gene: TRBJ1-2
V gene: TRBV2
D gene: TRBD1
CDR3 protein: ASRATGGAFGYT

J gene: TRBJ2-2
V gene: TRBV24-1
D gene: TRBD1
CDR3 protein: ATGHAGQGSTGELF

J gene: TRBJ2-2
V gene: TRBV18
D gene: .
CDR3 protein: ASSPNVAFPGELF